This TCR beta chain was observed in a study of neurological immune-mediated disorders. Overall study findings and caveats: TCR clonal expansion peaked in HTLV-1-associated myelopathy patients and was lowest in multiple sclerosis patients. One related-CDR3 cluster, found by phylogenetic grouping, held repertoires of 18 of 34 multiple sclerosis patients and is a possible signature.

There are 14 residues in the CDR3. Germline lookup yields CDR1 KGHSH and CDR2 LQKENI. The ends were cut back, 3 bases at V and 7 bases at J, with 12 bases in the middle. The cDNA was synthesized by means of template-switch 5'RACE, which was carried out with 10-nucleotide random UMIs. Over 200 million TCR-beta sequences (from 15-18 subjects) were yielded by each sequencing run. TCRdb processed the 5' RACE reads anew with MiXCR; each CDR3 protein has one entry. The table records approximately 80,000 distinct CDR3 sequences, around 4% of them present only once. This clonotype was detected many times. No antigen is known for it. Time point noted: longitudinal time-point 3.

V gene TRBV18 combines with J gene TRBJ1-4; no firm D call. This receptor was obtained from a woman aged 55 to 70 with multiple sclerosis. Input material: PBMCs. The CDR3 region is CASSPSREAEKLFF. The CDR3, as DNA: TGTGCCAGCTCACCCAGTAGGGAGGCTGAAAAACTGTTTTTT.